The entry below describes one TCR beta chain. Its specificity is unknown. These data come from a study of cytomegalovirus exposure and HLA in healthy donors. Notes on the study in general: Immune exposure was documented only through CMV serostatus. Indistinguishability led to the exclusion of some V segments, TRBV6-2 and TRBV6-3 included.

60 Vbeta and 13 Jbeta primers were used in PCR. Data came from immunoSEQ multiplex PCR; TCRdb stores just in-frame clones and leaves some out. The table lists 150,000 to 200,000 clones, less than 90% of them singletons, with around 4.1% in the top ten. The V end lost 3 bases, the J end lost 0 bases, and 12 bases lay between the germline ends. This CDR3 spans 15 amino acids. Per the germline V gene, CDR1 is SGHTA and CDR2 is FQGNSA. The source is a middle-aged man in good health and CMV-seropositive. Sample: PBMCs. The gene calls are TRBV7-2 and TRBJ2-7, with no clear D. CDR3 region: CASSLPWANSYEQYF. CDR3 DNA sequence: TGTGCCAGCAGCTTGCCATGGGCTAACTCCTACGAGCAGTACTTC.